The rows below give T cell receptor beta chains drawn from one sample of a study of cytomegalovirus exposure and HLA in healthy donors. TCRdb keeps only in-frame clones here, not all; method: immunoSEQ multiplex PCR. The table records 150,000 to 200,000 clones, around three quarters of them present only once. Sequenced sample: PBMCs. The receptors were gathered from a man aged 35 to 55 in good health and CMV-seronegative. Both conserved end residues are part of each CDR3. Fields, in order: J gene, V gene, D gene, clone size, CDR3 DNA, CDR3 protein. The D gene is left open where the match is weak. Rows may omit the clone size; those that give it use once, few, many or a size class.

J gene: TRBJ1-2
V gene: TRBV27
D gene: TRBD1
clone size: -
CDR3 DNA: TGTGCCAGCAGTCCCCTCACAGGGGGCTATGGCTACACCTTC
CDR3 protein: CASSPLTGGYGYTF

J gene: TRBJ2-4
V gene: TRBV6-6
D gene: TRBD1
clone size: once
CDR3 DNA: TGTGCCAGGGGACAGGGGGAAAACAGTCAGTACTTC
CDR3 protein: CARGQGENSQYF

J gene: TRBJ2-1
V gene: TRBV27
D gene: -
clone size: -
CDR3 DNA: TGTGCCAGCTCAGCGGAGGCGAGCTCCTACAATGAGCAGTTCTTC
CDR3 protein: CASSAEASSYNEQFF

J gene: TRBJ2-3
V gene: TRBV29-1
D gene: TRBD2
clone size: -
CDR3 DNA: TGCAGCGTTGAATGGCTAGCGGGAGATACGCAGTATTTT
CDR3 protein: CSVEWLAGDTQYF

J gene: TRBJ1-1
V gene: TRBV4-2
D gene: -
clone size: few
CDR3 DNA: TGTGCCACCCAGGGTAGGGGCGAAGCTTTCTTT
CDR3 protein: CATQGRGEAFF

J gene: TRBJ1-2
V gene: TRBV27
D gene: TRBD1
clone size: -
CDR3 DNA: TGTGCCAGCAGCCTCTATCGACAGGGGTGGAATGGCTACACCTTC
CDR3 protein: CASSLYRQGWNGYTF

J gene: TRBJ2-1
V gene: TRBV28
D gene: -
clone size: -
CDR3 DNA: TGTGCCAGCAGTTTACAGGGAGGTTGGAATGAGCAGTTCTTC
CDR3 protein: CASSLQGGWNEQFF

J gene: TRBJ2-3
V gene: TRBV19
D gene: -
clone size: -
CDR3 DNA: TGTGCCAGTAGTATCTGGGGGGTGGATACGCAGTATTTT
CDR3 protein: CASSIWGVDTQYF

J gene: TRBJ2-2
V gene: TRBV9
D gene: TRBD2
clone size: -
CDR3 DNA: TGTGCCAGCAGCCCCAGATCGGGACTAGCGGTAACCGGGGAGCTGTTTTTT
CDR3 protein: CASSPRSGLAVTGELFF

J gene: TRBJ1-2
V gene: TRBV25-1
D gene: -
clone size: few
CDR3 DNA: TGTGCCAGCAGTGAATGGAGTATCTACACCTTC
CDR3 protein: CASSEWSIYTF

J gene: TRBJ1-6
V gene: TRBV28
D gene: -
clone size: -
CDR3 DNA: TGTGCCAGCAGTTTACGGGGTTATAATTCACCCCTCCACTTT
CDR3 protein: CASSLRGYNSPLHF

J gene: TRBJ2-3
V gene: TRBV27
D gene: TRBD2
clone size: -
CDR3 DNA: TGTGCCAGCAGTTTGGGGGGGACTAGTACCTATACGCAGTATTTT
CDR3 protein: CASSLGGTSTYTQYF

J gene: TRBJ1-3
V gene: TRBV7-3
D gene: -
clone size: -
CDR3 DNA: TGTGCCAGCAGCCCTCAGGGATACTCTGGAAACACCATATATTTT
CDR3 protein: CASSPQGYSGNTIYF

J gene: TRBJ1-1
V gene: TRBV29-1
D gene: TRBD1
clone size: few
CDR3 DNA: TGCAGCGTTGAAGGAAGGGCAGGGGGGAAGGACACTGAAGCTTTCTTT
CDR3 protein: CSVEGRAGGKDTEAFF

J gene: TRBJ2-1
V gene: TRBV5-1
D gene: TRBD2
clone size: -
CDR3 DNA: TGCGCCAGCAGCCCCTCAGTCGGACTAGGGAGGATCAATGAGCAGTTCTTC
CDR3 protein: CASSPSVGLGRINEQFF

J gene: TRBJ2-7
V gene: TRBV19
D gene: -
clone size: few
CDR3 DNA: TGTGCCAGTAGTCCGCATGGGTCTAGCGCTACCTACGAGCAGTACTTC
CDR3 protein: CASSPHGSSATYEQYF

J gene: TRBJ1-2
V gene: TRBV6-5
D gene: TRBD1
clone size: -
CDR3 DNA: TGTGCCAGCAGCTCTATGCCGGGACAGGGATATGGCTACACCTTC
CDR3 protein: CASSSMPGQGYGYTF

J gene: TRBJ2-2
V gene: TRBV5-1
D gene: TRBD2
clone size: -
CDR3 DNA: TGCGCCAGCAGCTTGGTAGCGGGAGCTGGAACCGGGGAGCTGTTTTTT
CDR3 protein: CASSLVAGAGTGELFF

J gene: TRBJ1-1
V gene: TRBV7-3
D gene: -
clone size: few
CDR3 DNA: TGTGCCAGCAGCCTTCCAGGGACATCCCACACTGAAGCTTTCTTT
CDR3 protein: CASSLPGTSHTEAFF

J gene: TRBJ1-4
V gene: TRBV5-1
D gene: -
clone size: few
CDR3 DNA: TGCGCCAGCAGCTCTGACACAGGGTTATCTAATGAAAAACTGTTTTTT
CDR3 protein: CASSSDTGLSNEKLFF

J gene: TRBJ2-2
V gene: TRBV6-1
D gene: TRBD2
clone size: -
CDR3 DNA: TGTGCCAGCAGTGACCTGGCACTAGCGGGAGTGCTCGGGGAGCTGTTTTTT
CDR3 protein: CASSDLALAGVLGELFF

J gene: TRBJ2-3
V gene: TRBV11-3
D gene: TRBD1
clone size: once
CDR3 DNA: TGTGCCAGCAGCCCCCGGGACAGGGGGCGCGCAGATACGCAGTATTTT
CDR3 protein: CASSPRDRGRADTQYF

J gene: TRBJ1-1
V gene: TRBV7-9
D gene: -
clone size: -
CDR3 DNA: TGTGCCAGCAGCATACAGTACCTGGCTTTCTTT
CDR3 protein: CASSIQYLAFF

J gene: TRBJ2-7
V gene: TRBV28
D gene: TRBD2
clone size: -
CDR3 DNA: TGTGCCAGCAGGGGGGGGAGCGGTTTTTCCTACGAGCAGTACTTC
CDR3 protein: CASRGGSGFSYEQYF

J gene: TRBJ1-1
V gene: TRBV2
D gene: -
clone size: -
CDR3 DNA: TGTGTCCAGAGGCGGAACACTGAAGCTTTCTTT
CDR3 protein: CVQRRNTEAFF

J gene: TRBJ1-3
V gene: TRBV11-3
D gene: -
clone size: -
CDR3 DNA: TGTGCCAGCAGCCCCGAGCCTGGAAACACCATATATTTT
CDR3 protein: CASSPEPGNTIYF

J gene: TRBJ2-1
V gene: TRBV27
D gene: -
clone size: -
CDR3 DNA: TGTGCCAGCAGTTATAGGACAGGGAGGGATGAGCAGTTCTTC
CDR3 protein: CASSYRTGRDEQFF

J gene: TRBJ2-4
V gene: TRBV5-1
D gene: -
clone size: -
CDR3 DNA: TGCGCCAGCAGCTTGGAACAGTCGGGGATTCAGTACTTC
CDR3 protein: CASSLEQSGIQYF

J gene: TRBJ2-5
V gene: TRBV5-1
D gene: -
clone size: -
CDR3 DNA: TGCGCCAGCAGCTCCGGCCCAGGTCCGGGGGAGACCCAGTACTTC
CDR3 protein: CASSSGPGPGETQYF

J gene: TRBJ2-1
V gene: TRBV9
D gene: -
clone size: -
CDR3 DNA: TGTGCCAGCAGCGTAGATGGTGGAGGGAATGAGCAGTTCTTC
CDR3 protein: CASSVDGGGNEQFF

J gene: TRBJ1-2
V gene: TRBV5-1
D gene: -
clone size: -
CDR3 DNA: TGCGCCAGCAGTCTCCCGAGCACCTCCCGTGGCTACACCTTC
CDR3 protein: CASSLPSTSRGYTF